These 15 T cell receptor beta chains were sequenced from one sample in a study of cytomegalovirus exposure and HLA in healthy donors. PCR was performed using 60 Vbeta and 13 Jbeta primers. Profiled with immunoSEQ multiplex PCR; TCRdb holds only in-frame clones, not every one. Seen here are 140,000 to 150,000 clones, around 9.7% observed once, and the top ten hold about 1.9%. Sequenced: PBMCs. The receptors were gathered from a man aged 45-65 years in good health and CMV-seronegative.

This chain uses TRBV29-1 with TRBJ2-1; D is uncertain. Germline V gene data show CDR1 as SQVTM and CDR2 as ANQGSEA. The CDR3 extends over 14 amino acids. The V gene lost 4 bases and the J gene lost 7 bases, with 17 bases spanning the gap. CDR3 protein: CSVVESSYTNEQFF. The CDR3 DNA is TGCAGCGTTGTTGAGAGCTCCTATACTAATGAGCAGTTCTTC.

The rearrangement uses TRBV4-2 and TRBJ2-1; 10 positions agree with TRBD2. J gave up 4 bases and V 0 bases, and 15 bases lay outside the gene matches. Per the germline V gene, CDR1 is LGHNA and CDR2 is YNFKEQ. This CDR3 has 20 amino acids. CDR3 amino acids: CASSQDSPSGGHDIYNEQFF. The CDR3 DNA sequence: TGTGCCAGCAGCCAAGATTCCCCTAGCGGGGGCCATGATATATACAATGAGCAGTTCTTC.

In this sample, this clone turned up a few times. The chain uses TRBV19 and TRBJ1-5, with unresolved D. CDR3 length: 13 amino acids. V lost 5 bases and J 6 bases, leaving 11 bases between the germline ends. Germline CDR1 is LNHDA and CDR2 is SQIVND (reference sequence). The CDR3 loop reads CASSGSEGQPQHF. The CDR3 DNA reads TGTGCCAGTAGTGGGTCCGAGGGTCAGCCCCAGCATTTT.

This clone has just a few counts. V usage is TRBV19 and J usage is TRBJ1-2, with 7 bases aligning to TRBD1. CDR1 and CDR2 (germline): LNHDA, SQIVND (reference sequence). The ends lost 5 bases at V and 7 bases at J; junction bases unmatched: 4. This CDR3 region has 12 residues. As DNA, the CDR3 is TGTGCCAGTAGTCAGGGGGGCCCTGGCTACACCTTC. Translation gives CASSQGGPGYTF.

This clone was detected only a few times. The CDR3: CASRARTGGTDTQYF. CDR3 coding DNA: TGTGCCAGCAGGGCTCGGACAGGGGGCACAGATACGCAGTATTTT. J is TRBJ2-3 and V is TRBV2; 9 nucleotides match TRBD1. The CDR3 length is 15 residues. V shed 6 bases, J shed 1 base, and the junction held 5 bases outside the gene matches. Germline loops: CDR1 SNHLY, CDR2 FYNNEI. Full variable domain (outside the CDR3, taken from reference TRBV2 and TRBJ2-3): EPEVTQTPSHQVTQMGQEVILRCVPISNHLYFYWYRQILGQKVEFLVSFYNNEISEKSEIFDDQFSVERPDGSNFTLKIRSTKLEDSAMYFCASRARTGGTDTQYFGPGTRLTVL.

This clone was found a few times. This sequence joins TRBV2 and TRBJ2-5; TRBD1 might be the D (5 bases). V was cut by 7 bases and J by 5 bases, with 32 bases left in between. The CDR3 consists of 19 residues. Germline V gene lookup returns CDR1 SNHLY and CDR2 FYNNEI. CDR3 DNA: TGTGCCAGCAAACAACCCCCAACAGGTGTCTCGCGGCGTGGGGAGACCCAGTACTTC. Protein: CASKQPPTGVSRRGETQYF.

This chain joins TRBV19 and TRBJ2-7, with 12 bases identical to TRBD1. V was pared by 7 bases and J by 0 bases, with 7 bases of the junction left unmatched. The germline V gene encodes CDR1 LNHDA and CDR2 SQIVND (reference sequence). This CDR3 spans 16 amino acids. The CDR3 coding sequence is TGTGCCAGTACCATCGGGACAGGGGGCCTCTCCTACGAGCAGTACTTC. Translating it yields CASTIGTGGLSYEQYF.

The CDR3 DNA sequence: TGTGCCAGCAGGTGGCCGGGACTGTCCTACGAGCAGTACTTC. It codes for CASRWPGLSYEQYF. The chain couples TRBV28 to TRBJ2-7; TRBD2 is a possible D gene (6 bases). Germline V gene sequence: CDR1 MDHEN, CDR2 SYDVKM. This CDR3 is 14 amino acids long. Deletions cut 6 bases from V and 1 base from J, with 13 bases between. The entire variable domain, with the rest obtained from reference TRBV28 and TRBJ2-7, is as follows: DVKVTQSSRYLVKRTGEKVFLECVQDMDHENMFWYRQDPGLGLRLIYFSYDVKMKEKGDIPEGYSVSREKKERFSLILESASTNQTSMYLCASRWPGLSYEQYFGPGTRLTVT.

This clone was observed a handful of times. This chain connects TRBV11-3 to TRBJ2-7; TRBD2 might be the D (6 bases). The V gene lost 5 bases and the J gene lost 6 bases, with 17 bases spanning the gap. CDR1 is SGHNT, CDR2 YENEEA, per germline. The CDR3 sequence is 14 residues long. CDR3 in amino acids: CASSPTRLVGEQYF. The CDR3 DNA reads as TGTGCCAGCAGCCCTACCCGACTAGTCGGCGAGCAGTACTTC.

The J gene is TRBJ1-2, the V gene TRBV2, with 7 bases identical to TRBD1. The V segment lost 4 bases and the J segment 6 bases; nucleotides outside the gene matches: 2. Germline assignment: CDR1 SNHLY and CDR2 FYNNEI. The CDR3 sequence is 12 residues long. The CDR3 spells CASSAQGDGYTF. As DNA, the CDR3 is TGTGCCAGCAGTGCTCAGGGGGATGGCTACACCTTC.

The chain joins TRBV7-9 to TRBJ1-2; D gene ambiguous. The ends were cut back, 9 bases at V and 4 bases at J, with 12 bases in the middle. The CDR3 loop spans 12 amino acids. Germline-derived CDR1 and CDR2 are SEHNR and FQNEAQ (reference sequence). The CDR3 nucleotides read TGTGCCAGTACAGCCACCCTCTATGGCTACACCTTC. This translates into CASTATLYGYTF. Drawing the rest from reference TRBV7-9 and TRBJ1-2, the complete variable domain is DTGVSQNPRHKITKRGQNVTFRCDPISEHNRLYWYRQTLGQGPEFLTYFQNEAQLEKSRLLSDRFSAERPKGSFSTLEIQRTEQGDSAMYLCASTATLYGYTFGSGTRLTVV.

The chain is built from TRBV29-1 and TRBJ2-1, with 7 bases aligning to TRBD2. CDR1 is SQVTM, CDR2 ANQGSEA, per germline. V shed 4 bases, J shed 1 base, and the junction held 7 bases outside the gene matches. CDR3 length: 15 residues. CDR3 bases: TGCAGCGTTGCAAGGGGTAGCGGGTCCTACAATGAGCAGTTCTTC. Translation: CSVARGSGSYNEQFF.

This rearrangement joins TRBV6-5 to TRBJ1-1; maybe TRBD1 (5 bases). The CDR3 spans 13 residues. Germline V gene data show CDR1 as MNHEY and CDR2 as SVGAGI. The V end was cut by 0 bases, the J end by 4 bases, with 6 bases between. CDR3 nucleotide sequence: TGTGCCAGCAGTTACTCGGGGGGCACTGAAGCTTTCTTT. Protein product: CASSYSGGTEAFF.

The sample holds a few counts of this clone. The chain employs TRBV6-1 and TRBJ2-1; a possible D gene is TRBD1 (6 bases). Trimming shortened V by 2 bases and J by 10 bases, and 18 bases separated the two germline ends. The CDR3 loop spans 15 amino acids. The germline V gene has CDR1 MNHNS and CDR2 SASEGT. CDR3 loop: CASSEQPSVGAEQFF. The CDR3 DNA reads TGTGCCAGCAGTGAACAGCCTTCCGTGGGGGCCGAGCAGTTCTTC.

This clone was seen a handful of times. The rearrangement links TRBV28 to TRBJ1-1, with 10 nucleotides matching TRBD1. CDR1 is MDHEN and CDR2 is SYDVKM in the germline V gene. The CDR3 covers 16 residues. Trimming at V came to 2 bases and at J to 4 bases, leaving 7 bases not matched to a gene. CDR3 loop: CASSLDRGRMGTEAFF. CDR3 nucleotides: TGTGCCAGCAGTTTAGACAGGGGGCGAATGGGCACTGAAGCTTTCTTT. The variable domain in full, with the rest retrieved from reference TRBV28 and TRBJ1-1, is DVKVTQSSRYLVKRTGEKVFLECVQDMDHENMFWYRQDPGLGLRLIYFSYDVKMKEKGDIPEGYSVSREKKERFSLILESASTNQTSMYLCASSLDRGRMGTEAFFGQGTRLTVV.